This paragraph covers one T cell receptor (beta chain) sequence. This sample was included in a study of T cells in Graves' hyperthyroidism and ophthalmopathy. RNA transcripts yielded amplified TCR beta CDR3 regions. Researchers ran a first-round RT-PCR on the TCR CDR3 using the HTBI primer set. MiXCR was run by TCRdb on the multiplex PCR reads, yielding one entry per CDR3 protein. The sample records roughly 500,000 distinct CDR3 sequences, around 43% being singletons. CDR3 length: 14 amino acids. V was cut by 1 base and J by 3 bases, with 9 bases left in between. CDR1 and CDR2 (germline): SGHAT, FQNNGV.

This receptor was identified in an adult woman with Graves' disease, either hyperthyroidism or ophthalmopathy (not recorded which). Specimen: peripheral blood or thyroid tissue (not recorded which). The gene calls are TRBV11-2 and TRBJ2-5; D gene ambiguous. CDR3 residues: CASSLVPIKETQYF. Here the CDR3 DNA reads TGTGCCAGCAGCTTAGTACCGATCAAAGAGACCCAGTACTTC.